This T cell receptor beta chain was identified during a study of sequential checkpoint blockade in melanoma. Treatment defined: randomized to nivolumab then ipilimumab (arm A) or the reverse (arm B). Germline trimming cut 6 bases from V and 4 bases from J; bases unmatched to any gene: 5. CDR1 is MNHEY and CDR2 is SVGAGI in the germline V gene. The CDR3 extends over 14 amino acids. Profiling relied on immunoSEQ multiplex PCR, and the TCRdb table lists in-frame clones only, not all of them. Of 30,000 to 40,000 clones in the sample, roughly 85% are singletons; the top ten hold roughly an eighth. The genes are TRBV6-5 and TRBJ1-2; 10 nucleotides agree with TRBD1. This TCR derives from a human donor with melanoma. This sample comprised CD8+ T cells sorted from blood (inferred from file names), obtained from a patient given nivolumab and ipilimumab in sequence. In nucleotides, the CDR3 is TGTGCCAGCAGGGGACAGGGGCCCATCTATGGCTACACCTTC. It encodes CASRGQGPIYGYTF.